The source of this T cell receptor (beta chain) is a study of T-cell reconstitution after alpha-beta-depleted transplantation in children. General study findings and limits: Newly produced T cells mostly accounted for T-cell counts and diversity one year post-transplant. Expanded clones from the graft, numbering several hundred, reportedly supplied alpha-beta T cells about two months after transplant.

Looked up from germline, CDR1 is SGHAT and CDR2 is FQNNGV. The CDR3 has 15 residues. The trim removed 3 bases at V and 8 bases at J, leaving 6 bases unmatched. Unique molecular identifiers featured in how the TCRbeta library was prepared. Using its own MiXCR run on the PCR reads, TCRdb lists one record per CDR3 protein. The repertoire has roughly 350,000 distinct CDR3 sequences, roughly 17% of them found once; the top ten carry just over 40%. Concerning this clonotype itself: As yet, its antigen is unknown.

The input for sequencing was PBMCs, mostly from graft donor cells, taken 360 days after TCRalphabeta/CD19-depleted stem cell transplant. The source is a male patient aged 2-10 years who had a stem cell transplant for acute lymphoblastic leukemia, so the T cells may come from the graft donor. The chain joins TRBV11-2 to TRBJ2-1; 11 nucleotides align to TRBD2. CDR3 nucleotide sequence: TGTGCCAGCAGCTTGTATAGCGGGAGGGCCTATGAGCAGTTCTTC. Translated: CASSLYSGRAYEQFF. Combining the CDR3 with reference TRBV11-2 and TRBJ2-1 gives the whole variable domain EAGVAQSPRYKIIEKRQSVAFWCNPISGHATLYWYQQILGQGPKLLIQFQNNGVVDDSQLPKDRFSAERLKGVDSTLKIQPAKLEDSAVYLCASSLYSGRAYEQFFGPGTRLTVL.